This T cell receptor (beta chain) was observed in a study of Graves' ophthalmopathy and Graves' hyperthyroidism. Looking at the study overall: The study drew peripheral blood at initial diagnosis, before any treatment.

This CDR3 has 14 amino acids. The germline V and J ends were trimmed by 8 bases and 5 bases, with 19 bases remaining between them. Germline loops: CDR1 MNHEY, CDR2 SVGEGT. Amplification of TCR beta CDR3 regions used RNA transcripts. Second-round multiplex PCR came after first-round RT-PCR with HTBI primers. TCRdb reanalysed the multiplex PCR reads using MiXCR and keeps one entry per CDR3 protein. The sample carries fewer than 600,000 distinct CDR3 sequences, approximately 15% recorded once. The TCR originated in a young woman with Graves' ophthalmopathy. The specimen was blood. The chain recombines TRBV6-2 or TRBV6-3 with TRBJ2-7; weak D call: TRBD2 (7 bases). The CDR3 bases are TGTGCCAGCGGTCTTGCGGGGGCTATAAACGAGCAGTACTTC. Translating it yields CASGLAGAINEQYF.